This TCR beta chain was identified in a study of blood T cell repertoires in COVID-19. Study summary: The United States, Italy and Spain were the sources of the acute and convalescent COVID-19 samples. In each case, the material was cDNA or gDNA derived from T cells, B-cell-depleted T cells, or PBMCs.

CDR1 and CDR2 (germline): SGHRS, YFSETQ. The CDR3 has 13 residues. With 5 bases removed from V and 0 bases from J, the gap between germline ends came to 6 bases. In the original workflow: Amplification with reference gene primers provided the estimates of nucleated cell counts. Method: immunoSEQ multiplex PCR; TCRdb's copy keeps in-frame clones and lacks some. D and trimming were read from the DNA, whereas the V and J calls and clone size are those reported in that table. The top ten clones hold more than 3% of a sample with under 25,000 clones, around 90% of them seen once. The sequence was collected from a human donor in a cohort sampled during active COVID-19. The sample consisted of peripheral blood. The chain uses TRBV5-1 and TRBJ1-5, with TRBD1 as a possible D gene (6 bases). The CDR3 loop is CASRDSSNQPQHF. For the CDR3, the DNA is TGCGCCAGCAGGGACAGTAGCAATCAGCCCCAGCATTTT.